These T cell receptor beta chains were read from a single sample in a study of blood T cell repertoires in COVID-19. The table came from immunoSEQ multiplex PCR; TCRdb's copy has only in-frame clones and leaves some out. The profile shows 300,000 to 350,000 clones, more than 85% of them singletons. Input material: PBMCs or T cells enriched from blood (not recorded which). Source of these receptors: a woman younger than 45 who had been exposed to COVID-19. Both conserved end residues are part of each CDR3. A D gene is named only where the DNA matches it firmly. Only part of the rows carry a size: once, few, many, or a class if the clone is expanded.

- TRBJ1-1 TRBV30 - TGTGCCTGGAACGAACAGAACACTGAAGCTTTCTTT CAWNEQNTEAFF
- TRBJ1-6 TRBV7-9 few TGTGCCAGCAGCCCTCGGACTTGGGGAATTTATTCACCCCTCCACTTT CASSPRTWGIYSPLHF
TRBD1 TRBJ2-3 TRBV2 few TGTGCCAGCGGAGGACAGGCGTACACAGATACGCAGTATTTT CASGGQAYTDTQYF
- TRBJ1-2 TRBV5-1 once TGCGCCAGCAGCTTGACCGGGACAATTGGCTACACCTTC CASSLTGTIGYTF
- TRBJ1-2 TRBV19 - TGTGCCAGTTGGGGGGGAAGGTCTTATGGCTACACCTTC CASWGGRSYGYTF
- TRBJ1-4 TRBV4-1 few TGCGCCAGCAGCCACAAGAGATCTAGTGCAACTAATGAAAAACTGTTTTTT CASSHKRSSATNEKLFF
TRBD1 TRBJ2-7 TRBV18 once TGTGCCAGCTCACGATCCGGGACAGGGGCCTACGAGCAGTACTTC CASSRSGTGAYEQYF
- TRBJ2-7 TRBV15 - TGTGCCCCCCGAAGGGAGAAATCCATAACCTACGAGCAGTACTTC CAPRREKSITYEQYF
- TRBJ1-2 TRBV19 - TGTGCCAGTATGACTGACGGAGGAAACTATGGCTACACCTTC CASMTDGGNYGYTF
- TRBJ2-5 TRBV12-3/TRBV12-4 - TGTGCCAGCAGTTTTCTAGAGACCCAGTACTTC CASSFLETQYF
- TRBJ2-3 TRBV15 once TGTGCCACCAGCGGTCATCAGGGGCCATACGACACAGATACGCAGTATTTT CATSGHQGPYDTDTQYF
- TRBJ1-6 TRBV7-9 - TGTGCCAGCAGCTTAACGGGTTGGCAGGGTCCTTCACCCCTCCACTTT CASSLTGWQGPSPLHF
- TRBJ2-3 TRBV7-3 - TGTGCCAGCAGCTTAGGGGGCCACCGTTCGGATACGCAGTATTTT CASSLGGHRSDTQYF
TRBD1 TRBJ1-1 TRBV9 - TGTGCCAGCAGCGTAGAAGCAGGGGGCACTGAAGCTTTCTTT CASSVEAGGTEAFF
- TRBJ1-2 TRBV28 - TGTGCCAGCAGCACCCCCGCCCTCGGCTATGGCTACACCTTC CASSTPALGYGYTF
TRBD1 TRBJ1-2 TRBV5-8 - TGTGCCAGCAGCTCAACCGGGACAGGAGTCTATGGCTACACCTTC CASSSTGTGVYGYTF
TRBD1 TRBJ1-5 TRBV5-1 - TGCGCCAGCAGGCCGACAGGGGCCCTCAATCAGCCCCAGCATTTT CASRPTGALNQPQHF
TRBD1 TRBJ1-3 TRBV7-6 - TGTGCCAGCAGCTTGGGACAGGGTTTTGGAAACACCATATATTTT CASSLGQGFGNTIYF
- TRBJ1-5 TRBV12-3/TRBV12-4 - TGTGCCAGCAGTTTCGACAGAAATCAGCCCCAGCATTTT CASSFDRNQPQHF
- TRBJ2-1 TRBV29-1 once TGCAGCGCCGGGACTTCTACTCCTTGGGAGCAGTTCTTC CSAGTSTPWEQFF
- TRBJ2-2 TRBV19 - TGTGCCAGTTTCGCGGGACAGTCGAACACCGGGGAGCTGTTTTTT CASFAGQSNTGELFF
- TRBJ2-2 TRBV4-1 - TGCGCCAGCAGCCGGGGCCTGAACACCGGGGAGCTGTTTTTT CASSRGLNTGELFF
TRBD1 TRBJ2-1 TRBV9 - TGTGCCAGCAGCGTCGGGACAGGGGCTTACAATGAGCAGTTCTTC CASSVGTGAYNEQFF
- TRBJ2-4 TRBV12-3/TRBV12-4 once TGTGCCAGCAGTTTAGTTGAGGGAAACATTCAGTACTTC CASSLVEGNIQYF
- TRBJ2-1 TRBV19 - TGTGCCAGTAGTATAGATGGTAAGGGGGGGGCAGGCGAGCAGTTCTTC CASSIDGKGGAGEQFF
TRBD1 TRBJ1-3 TRBV5-1 - TGCGCCAGCAGCCCGGGGGACAGATCCTCTGGAAACACCATATATTTT CASSPGDRSSGNTIYF
- TRBJ1-5 TRBV6-5 once TGTGCCATCTATCCAGGGGAGTATAGCAATCAGCCCCAGCATTTT CAIYPGEYSNQPQHF
- TRBJ1-2 TRBV10-3 - TGTGCCATCAGTGCAACGGGGGCTAACTATGGCTACACCTTC CAISATGANYGYTF
- TRBJ1-5 TRBV4-1 once TGCGCCAGCAGCCAAGTAGGGAGGGATAAGGGTCAGCCCCAGCATTTT CASSQVGRDKGQPQHF
TRBD1 TRBJ1-5 TRBV15 - TGTGCCACCAGCAGATGGACAGGGGATAGCAATCAGCCCCAGCATTTT CATSRWTGDSNQPQHF
- TRBJ1-1 TRBV7-2 - TGTGCCAGCAGCCAGAAGGGATTCGCGGGACCGAGGCGGAGTGAAGCTTTCTTT CASSQKGFAGPRRSEAFF
- TRBJ1-6 TRBV2 - TGTGCCAGCAGTGCACTCCCAGGGGATAATTCACCCCTCCACTTT CASSALPGDNSPLHF
- TRBJ1-2 TRBV30 - TGTGCCTGGAGTCCTACGTGGGCGCAAGGCTACACCTTC CAWSPTWAQGYTF
- TRBJ2-7 TRBV3-1/TRBV3-2 - TGTGCCAGCAGCCTACGAGGTACGGGGAAGTCCTACGAGCAGTACTTC CASSLRGTGKSYEQYF
- TRBJ1-5 TRBV7-2 - TGTGCCAGCAGCTCCTCATGGGGAGCCAATCAGCCCCAGCATTTT CASSSSWGANQPQHF
TRBD1 TRBJ1-1 TRBV2 - TGTGCCAGCAGACTCGGACAGGGGAAGCCTGAAGCTTTCTTT CASRLGQGKPEAFF
- TRBJ2-5 TRBV13 - TGTGCCAGCAGCTTTGACAGGCTCGACGAGACCCAGTACTTC CASSFDRLDETQYF
TRBD2 TRBJ2-2 TRBV24-1 once TGTGCCACCAGTACGGGACTAGCGGGGGATCATGGCGGGGAGCTGTTTTTT CATSTGLAGDHGGELFF
- TRBJ2-7 TRBV2 - TGTGCCAGCAGTGAAGCCAACTACCAGTACTTC CASSEANYQYF
- TRBJ2-1 TRBV7-9 - TGTGCCAGCAGCCTAGACAGGAATGAGCAGTTCTTC CASSLDRNEQFF
TRBD2 TRBJ2-3 TRBV11-3 - TGTGCCAGCAGCTATGTGGGTCTAGCGGGCCCGGGCACAGATACGCAGTATTTT CASSYVGLAGPGTDTQYF
- TRBJ2-7 TRBV4-3 - TGCGCCAGCAGCCAAGATGTGGCGGGGACGACCTCCTACGAGCAGTACTTC CASSQDVAGTTSYEQYF
- TRBJ1-2 TRBV7-9 few TGTGCCAGCACCGTACGGTCGGGTATCAGAGGGAACTATGGCTACACCTTC CASTVRSGIRGNYGYTF
TRBD1 TRBJ1-1 TRBV4-1 - TGCGCCAGCAGCCAGTCAGGGACAGTAGTCGCTGAAGCTTTCTTT CASSQSGTVVAEAFF
TRBD2 TRBJ2-1 TRBV29-1 - TGCAGCGTTGAAGTTGGTCATGCGGGCGGGGGGGCGTTCAATGAGCAGTTCTTC CSVEVGHAGGGAFNEQFF
- TRBJ1-3 TRBV19 - TGTGCCAGTAGTATCCCGGCCCCGGGGGCTGGAAACACCATATATTTT CASSIPAPGAGNTIYF
TRBD2 TRBJ2-3 TRBV9 few TGTGCCAGCAGCCCCTCAGCGGGGGACGCAGATACGCAGTATTTT CASSPSAGDADTQYF
TRBD1 TRBJ2-7 TRBV19 - TGTGCCAGTAGCACCGGGACAGGGCCCTACGAGCAGTACTTC CASSTGTGPYEQYF
- TRBJ2-1 TRBV11-3 - - CASTSGPRGEQFF
- TRBJ1-5 TRBV15 few TGTGCCACCAGTAGAGTTTGGGGGGACGGGGATCAGCCCCAGCATTTT CATSRVWGDGDQPQHF
- TRBJ1-1 TRBV6-2/TRBV6-3 - TGTGCCAGCAGTTCCACAGGGACTGAAGCTTTCTTT CASSSTGTEAFF
TRBD1 TRBJ2-5 TRBV6-5 - TGTGCCAGCTCCCCGGGGGCAGGGGGCAGTAAGACCCAGTACTTC CASSPGAGGSKTQYF
TRBD1 TRBJ2-2 TRBV24-1 - TGTGCCACCAGTGATTCGGACAGGGATAAGCTGTTTTTT CATSDSDRDKLFF
- TRBJ2-5 TRBV18 - TGTGCCAGCTCACCGACTAATGGACTCCTGCAAGAGACCCAGTACTTC CASSPTNGLLQETQYF
TRBD1 TRBJ2-7 TRBV27 few TGTGCCAGCAGTTACGGACAGGGGGCCTACGAGCAGTACTTC CASSYGQGAYEQYF
- TRBJ1-2 TRBV3-1/TRBV3-2 - TGTGCCAGCAGCCAAGGACAGTATGGCTACACCTTC CASSQGQYGYTF
- TRBJ2-5 TRBV29-1 - TGCAGCGTTGTTCGGGGCCAAGAGACCCAGTACTTC CSVVRGQETQYF
- TRBJ1-2 TRBV7-8 - TGTGCCAGCAGCACGAGGGCGAAGGGCCGGGGCTACACCTTC CASSTRAKGRGYTF